This T cell receptor beta chain was recovered during a study of T cell repertoires in cytomegalovirus infection. Study in general: Public TCR beta signatures marked donors with CMV infection and the matching HLA. General study findings and limits: CMV-specific TCR beta clonotypes restricted by HLA-C were the ones dominating the ex vivo response. Identification of carriers of CMV plus the relevant HLA was performed using cumulative public TCR beta family frequency.

From the reads, TCRdb called clonotypes with MiXCR, one entry per CDR3 protein. The sample consists of some 440,000 distinct CDR3 sequences, roughly 31% of them appearing once. Remarks on this clonotype: Its antigen is still unknown. A junction boundary mismatches the germline segment, possibly from a read error.

The sample comprised PBMCs. The receptor's source is a human donor in good health (CMV status not recorded). Some clones in this sample may be carry-over from other donors' samples.

CDR3 nucleotide sequence: TGTGCCAGCAGCCGGGGCCCGGTGATGGGAGAGACCCCGTACTTC. It codes for CASSRGPVMGETPYF. The chain carries TRBV4-2 and TRBJ2-5, with D perhaps assigned TRBD1 or TRBD2 (5 bases each). From germline, CDR1 is LGHNA and CDR2 YNFKEQ. This CDR3 has 15 amino acids.